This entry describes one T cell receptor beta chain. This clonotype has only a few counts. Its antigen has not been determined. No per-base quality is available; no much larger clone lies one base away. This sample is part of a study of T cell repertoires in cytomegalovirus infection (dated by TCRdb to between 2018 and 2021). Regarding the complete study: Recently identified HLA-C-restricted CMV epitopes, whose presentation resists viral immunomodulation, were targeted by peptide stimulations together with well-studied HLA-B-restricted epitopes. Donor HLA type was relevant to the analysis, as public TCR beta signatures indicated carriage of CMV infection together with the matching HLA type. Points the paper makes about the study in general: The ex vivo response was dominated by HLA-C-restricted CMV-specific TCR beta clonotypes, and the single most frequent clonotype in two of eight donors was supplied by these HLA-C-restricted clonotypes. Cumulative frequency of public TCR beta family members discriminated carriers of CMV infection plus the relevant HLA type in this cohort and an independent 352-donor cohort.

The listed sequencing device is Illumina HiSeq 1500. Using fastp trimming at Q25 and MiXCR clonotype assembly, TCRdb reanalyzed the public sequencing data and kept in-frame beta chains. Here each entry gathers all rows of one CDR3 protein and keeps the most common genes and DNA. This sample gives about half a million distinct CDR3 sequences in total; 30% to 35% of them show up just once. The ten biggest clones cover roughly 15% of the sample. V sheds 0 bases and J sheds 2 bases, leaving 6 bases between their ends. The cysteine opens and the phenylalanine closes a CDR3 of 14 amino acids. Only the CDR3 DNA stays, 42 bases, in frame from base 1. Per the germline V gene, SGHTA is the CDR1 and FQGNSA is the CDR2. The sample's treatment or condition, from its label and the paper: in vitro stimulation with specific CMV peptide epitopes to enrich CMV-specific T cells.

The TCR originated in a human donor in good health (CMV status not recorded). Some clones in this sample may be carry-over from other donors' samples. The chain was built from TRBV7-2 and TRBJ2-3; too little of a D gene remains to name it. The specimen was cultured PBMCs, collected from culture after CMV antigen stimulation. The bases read TGTGCCAGCAGCTTAGCCGACAACACAGATACGCAGTATTTT. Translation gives CASSLADNTDTQYF. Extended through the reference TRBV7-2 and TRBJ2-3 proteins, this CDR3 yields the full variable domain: GAGVSQSPSNKVTEKGKDVELRCDPISGHTALYWYRQSLGQGLEFLIYFQGNSAPDKSGLPSDRFSAERTGGSVSTLTIQRTQQEDSAVYLCASSLADNTDTQYFGPGTRLTVL.